A selection of T cell receptor beta chains follows, all from one sample in a study of PD-1 blockade in classical Hodgkin lymphoma. Sequencing used immunoSEQ multiplex PCR; TCRdb keeps in-frame clones, though not all of them. The sample has under 130,000 clones; over 85% are singletons. Sequenced here: peripheral blood mononuclear cells (PBMCs), sampled before the fourth cycle of nivolumab. These receptors were collected from a human donor with classical Hodgkin lymphoma. Both conserved end residues are part of each CDR3. A D gene is named only where the DNA matches it firmly. Clone size is stated in some rows and not others, as once, few, many or a class when expanded.

clone_size: .; d_call: .; j_call: TRBJ1-2; v_call: TRBV14; cdr3_length: 16; cdr3_aa: CASSLAEAGRWHGYTF; cdr3_nt: TGTGCCAGCAGTCTAGCCGAAGCGGGGAGGTGGCATGGCTACACCTTC
clone_size: .; d_call: .; j_call: TRBJ2-5; v_call: TRBV6-5; cdr3_length: 14; cdr3_aa: CASSLLGGQETQYF; cdr3_nt: TGTGCCAGCAGTTTATTGGGGGGTCAAGAGACCCAGTACTTC
clone_size: .; d_call: .; j_call: TRBJ2-1; v_call: TRBV6-1; cdr3_length: 12; cdr3_aa: CASSEARYEQFF; cdr3_nt: TGTGCCAGCAGTGAAGCAAGGTATGAGCAGTTCTTC
clone_size: .; d_call: .; j_call: TRBJ1-1; v_call: TRBV6-4; cdr3_length: 14; cdr3_aa: CASTKNGDGTEAFF; cdr3_nt: TGTGCCAGCACCAAGAACGGGGACGGGACTGAAGCTTTCTTT
clone_size: .; d_call: .; j_call: TRBJ1-3; v_call: TRBV29-1; cdr3_length: 16; cdr3_aa: CSVVWGVSFSGNTIYF; cdr3_nt: TGCAGCGTTGTATGGGGGGTCTCTTTCTCTGGAAACACCATATATTTT
clone_size: .; d_call: .; j_call: TRBJ2-5; v_call: TRBV6-5; cdr3_length: 14; cdr3_aa: CASSPGGSQETQYF; cdr3_nt: TGTGCCAGCAGTCCCGGGGGCTCCCAAGAGACCCAGTACTTC
clone_size: few; d_call: .; j_call: TRBJ1-5; v_call: TRBV19; cdr3_length: 13; cdr3_aa: CASRAGSNQPQHF; cdr3_nt: TGTGCCAGTAGGGCAGGAAGCAATCAGCCCCAGCATTTT
clone_size: few; d_call: .; j_call: TRBJ1-1; v_call: TRBV9; cdr3_length: 13; cdr3_aa: CASSVVGDTEAFF; cdr3_nt: TGTGCCAGCAGCGTAGTTGGGGACACTGAAGCTTTCTTT
clone_size: .; d_call: TRBD2; j_call: TRBJ2-1; v_call: TRBV28; cdr3_length: 16; cdr3_aa: CASSLGGSYGGDEQFF; cdr3_nt: TGTGCCAGCAGTTTGGGGGGGAGTTATGGAGGCGATGAGCAGTTCTTC
clone_size: .; d_call: .; j_call: TRBJ1-4; v_call: TRBV7-6; cdr3_length: 21; cdr3_aa: CASSFGVRLGGAPATNEKLFF; cdr3_nt: TGTGCCAGCAGCTTCGGTGTAAGGTTGGGGGGCGCCCCCGCAACTAATGAAAAACTGTTTTTT